A single sample is the source of the 15 T cell receptor beta chains below, sequenced in a study of cytomegalovirus exposure and HLA in healthy donors. In the PCR, 60 Vbeta and 13 Jbeta primers were used. Using immunoSEQ multiplex PCR, the repertoire was profiled, and TCRdb retains in-frame clones only, with some absent. Altogether about 170,000 clones are present, 60% to 85% being singletons, with the ten largest covering about 3.4%. The material sequenced was PBMCs. The source is a female donor in good health and CMV-seronegative.

This clone was seen more than once but under ten times. J is TRBJ1-2 and V is TRBV19; D not certain. V dropped 2 bases and J dropped 3 bases, with 7 bases sitting between them. Looked up from germline, CDR1 is LNHDA and CDR2 is SQIVND (reference sequence). The CDR3 totals 13 residues. Written as DNA, the CDR3 is TGTGCCAGTAGTATACGCCTAGACTATGGCTACACCTTC. Translated: CASSIRLDYGYTF. The entire variable domain, with the rest obtained from reference TRBV19 and TRBJ1-2, is as follows: DGGITQSPKYLFRKEGQNVTLSCEQNLNHDAMYWYRQDPGQGLRLIYYSQIVNDFQKGDIAEGYSVSREKKESFPLTVTSAQKNPTAFYLCASSIRLDYGYTFGSGTRLTVV.

With respect to this clone: Other nucleotide sequences in the sample specify the same CDR3. J is TRBJ2-7 and V is TRBV29-1; 7 nucleotides agree with TRBD1. Germline CDR1 and CDR2: SQVTM and ANQGSEA. This CDR3 region has 13 residues. With 5 bases clipped from V and 5 bases from J, the junction kept 9 bases outside the gene matches. The CDR3 sequence: CSVNRQGSHEQYF. CDR3 nucleotide sequence: TGCAGCGTTAATCGACAGGGTTCTCACGAGCAGTACTTC.

CDR3 sequence (DNA): TGCGCCAGCAGCTTGAAAACTAGCGGGAGTGATGAGCAGTTCTTC. Protein product: CASSLKTSGSDEQFF. The chain is built from TRBV5-1 and TRBJ2-1; TRBD2 matches 11 bases. V trimming: 1 base; J trimming: 8 bases; junction bases outside the gene matches: 5. The CDR3 totals 15 residues. Germline assignment: CDR1 SGHRS and CDR2 YFSETQ.

V gene TRBV7-9 combines with J gene TRBJ2-7; no clear D. The V gene lost 5 bases and the J gene lost 6 bases, with 11 bases spanning the gap. This CDR3 spans 12 amino acids. Germline values: CDR1 SEHNR, CDR2 FQNEAQ (reference sequence). CDR3 DNA sequence: TGTGCCAGCAGCCCCGATTGGAGCGAGCAGTACTTC. This codes for CASSPDWSEQYF.

Concerning this clone: The same CDR3 also results from other DNA sequences found in this sample. The rearrangement uses TRBV28 and TRBJ1-2; no definite D call. There are 11 residues in the CDR3. Germline CDR1 MDHEN, CDR2 SYDVKM. V was shortened by 4 bases and J by 5 bases, with 5 bases between the two germline ends. The CDR3 DNA sequence: TGTGCCAGCAGTTCGCAGTATGGCTACACCTTC. Protein product: CASSSQYGYTF.

V gene TRBV10-3 combines with J gene TRBJ2-7; 9 positions agree with TRBD2. Per germline, CDR1 ENHRY and CDR2 SYGVKD. CDR3 length equals 15 residues. V gave up 8 bases and J gave up 1 base; unmatched junction bases: 9. The CDR3 DNA follows: TGTGCCATCCTCCCCCGACTAGCGGAGTCCTACGAGCAGTACTTC. It codes for CAILPRLAESYEQYF.

The chain has TRBV27 and TRBJ1-6, with 9 bases that match TRBD1. Trimming removed 5 bases from V and 5 bases from J; junction bases left unmatched: 4. Germline CDR1 and CDR2: MNHEY and SMNVEV (reference sequence). The CDR3 sequence is 15 residues long. CDR3 protein: CASSPRTGDNSPLHF. As DNA, the CDR3 is TGTGCCAGCAGTCCACGGACAGGGGATAATTCACCCCTCCACTTT.

This clone turned up a few times. The V call is TRBV13, the J call TRBJ1-4; tentative D call: TRBD1 (5 bases). This CDR3 is built from 16 residues. In germline, CDR1 is PRHDT, CDR2 FYEKMQ (reference sequence). V was trimmed by 1 base and J by 5 bases, leaving 14 bases between them. CDR3 loop: CASSLVGQGPNEKLFF. CDR3 DNA: TGTGCCAGCAGCTTAGTTGGGCAGGGCCCAAATGAAAAACTGTTTTTT.

The J gene is TRBJ2-7, the V gene TRBV19; 7 bases are a match to TRBD1. CDR1 is LNHDA and CDR2 is SQIVND in the germline V gene (reference sequence). Trimming took 5 bases from V and 4 from J; bases not matched to a gene: 5. This CDR3 has 13 amino acids. CDR3 residues: CASSQTRGYEQYF. DNA for the CDR3: TGTGCCAGTAGTCAAACCAGGGGGTACGAGCAGTACTTC.

The genes are TRBV7-2 and TRBJ1-1; perhaps TRBD1 as D (6 bases). V gave up 5 bases and J gave up 0 bases, with 13 bases separating them. Germline V gene lookup returns CDR1 SGHTA and CDR2 FQGNSA. This CDR3 contains 15 residues. This CDR3 is CASSRKGGVNTEAFF. The CDR3 nucleotides are TGTGCCAGCAGCCGCAAGGGGGGGGTGAACACTGAAGCTTTCTTT.

V gene TRBV4-2 combines with J gene TRBJ2-1; 8 bases are a match to TRBD2. The CDR3 covers 16 residues. Germline V lookup: CDR1 LGHNA, CDR2 YNFKEQ. The V and J ends lost 7 bases and 9 bases, in that order; junction bases with no gene match: 17. The CDR3 region has the DNA TGTGCCAGCAAGTTAGAGCGGGGGTTAAGTGGGAGTGAGCAGTTCTTC. Protein sequence: CASKLERGLSGSEQFF.

This clone has a handful of counts. The chain employs TRBV2 and TRBJ2-2; 7 nucleotides agree with TRBD1. V lost 7 bases to trimming and J lost 4 bases; unmatched junction nucleotides: 15. Looked up from germline, CDR1 is SNHLY and CDR2 is FYNNEI. This CDR3 has 17 amino acids. The CDR3 here is CASIVPGQITSTGELFF. CDR3 nucleotide sequence: TGTGCCAGCATTGTTCCGGGACAGATAACCTCCACCGGGGAGCTGTTTTTT.

The CDR3 DNA follows: TGTGCCAGTGATTGGGCAGGATTAAATCAGCCCCAGCATTTT. It is translated as CASDWAGLNQPQHF. The chain has TRBV19 and TRBJ1-5, with D unresolved. Trimming removed 8 bases from V and 4 bases from J, with 15 bases in between. Per the germline V gene, CDR1 is LNHDA and CDR2 is SQIVND (reference sequence). CDR3 size: 14 residues.

V usage is TRBV5-6 and J usage is TRBJ2-7; TRBD1 is a possible D gene (5 bases). From germline, CDR1 is SGHDT and CDR2 YYEEEE. CDR3 length: 14 residues. Trimming took off 4 bases at V and 2 bases at J, with 13 bases between the two ends. CDR3 region: CASSQGNRAYEQYF. The CDR3 DNA reads as TGTGCCAGCAGCCAGGGAAATCGGGCCTACGAGCAGTACTTC. Filled out from reference TRBV5-6 and TRBJ2-7, the complete variable domain reads DAGVTQSPTHLIKTRGQQVTLRCSPKSGHDTVSWYQQALGQGPQFIFQYYEEEERQRGNFPDRFSGHQFPNYSSELNVNALLLGDSALYLCASSQGNRAYEQYFGPGTRLTVT.

V is TRBV27 and J is TRBJ1-2, with D perhaps matching TRBD1 (5 bases). Trimming took 6 bases from V and 4 from J, leaving 9 bases between them. Germline loops: CDR1 MNHEY, CDR2 SMNVEV (reference sequence). This CDR3 has 12 amino acids. CDR3 protein: CASRTGGYGYTF. CDR3 DNA: TGTGCCAGCAGAACAGGTGGCTATGGCTACACCTTC.